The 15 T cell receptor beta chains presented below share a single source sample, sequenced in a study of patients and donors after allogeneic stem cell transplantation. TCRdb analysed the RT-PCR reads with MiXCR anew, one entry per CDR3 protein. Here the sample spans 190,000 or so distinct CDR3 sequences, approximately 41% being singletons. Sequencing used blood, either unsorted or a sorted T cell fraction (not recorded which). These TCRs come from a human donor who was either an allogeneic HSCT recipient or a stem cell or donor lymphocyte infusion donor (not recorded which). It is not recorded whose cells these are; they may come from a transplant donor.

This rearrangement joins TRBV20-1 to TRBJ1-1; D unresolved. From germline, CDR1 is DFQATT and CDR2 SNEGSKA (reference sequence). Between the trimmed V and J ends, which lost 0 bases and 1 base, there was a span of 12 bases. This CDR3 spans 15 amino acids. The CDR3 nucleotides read TGCAGTGCTAGAGATGATGGGAATGAGAACACTGAAGCTTTCTTT. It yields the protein CSARDDGNENTEAFF.

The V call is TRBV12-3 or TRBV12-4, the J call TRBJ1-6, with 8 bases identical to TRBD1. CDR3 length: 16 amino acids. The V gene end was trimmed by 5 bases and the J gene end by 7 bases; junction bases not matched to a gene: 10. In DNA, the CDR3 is TGTGCCAGCAGTCCCCAAGACAGGGGCCCCAATTCACCCCTCCACTTT. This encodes CASSPQDRGPNSPLHF.

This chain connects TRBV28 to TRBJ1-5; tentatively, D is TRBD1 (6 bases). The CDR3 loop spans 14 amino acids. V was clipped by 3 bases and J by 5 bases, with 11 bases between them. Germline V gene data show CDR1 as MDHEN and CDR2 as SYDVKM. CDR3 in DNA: TGTGCCAGCAGTTTCCGGGGGCCGGATCAGCCCCAGCATTTT. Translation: CASSFRGPDQPQHF.

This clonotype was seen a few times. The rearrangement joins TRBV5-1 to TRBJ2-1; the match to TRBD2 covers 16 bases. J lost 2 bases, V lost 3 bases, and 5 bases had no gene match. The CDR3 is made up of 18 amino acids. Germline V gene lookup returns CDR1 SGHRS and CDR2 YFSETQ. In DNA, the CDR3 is TGCGCCAGCAGCTCCGGGACTAGCGGGAGGGAACCCTACAATGAGCAGTTCTTC. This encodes CASSSGTSGREPYNEQFF.

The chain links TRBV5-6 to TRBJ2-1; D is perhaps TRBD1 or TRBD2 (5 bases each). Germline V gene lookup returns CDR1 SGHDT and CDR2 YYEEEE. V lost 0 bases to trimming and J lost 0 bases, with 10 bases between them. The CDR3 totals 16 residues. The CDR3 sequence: CASSLGGPSSYNEQFF. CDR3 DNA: TGTGCCAGCAGCTTGGGGGGACCAAGCTCCTACAATGAGCAGTTCTTC.

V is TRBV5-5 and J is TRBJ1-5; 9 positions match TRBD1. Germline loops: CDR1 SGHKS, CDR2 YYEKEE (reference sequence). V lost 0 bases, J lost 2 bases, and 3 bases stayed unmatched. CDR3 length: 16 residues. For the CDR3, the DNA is TGTGCCAGCAGCTTGGGACAGGGGGTGGGCAATCAGCCCCAGCATTTT. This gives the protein CASSLGQGVGNQPQHF.

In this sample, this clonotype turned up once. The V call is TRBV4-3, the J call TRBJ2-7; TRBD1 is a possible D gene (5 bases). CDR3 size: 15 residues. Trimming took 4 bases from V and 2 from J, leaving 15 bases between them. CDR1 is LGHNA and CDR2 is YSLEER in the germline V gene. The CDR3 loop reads CASSLAGQNAYEQYF. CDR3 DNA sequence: TGCGCCAGCAGCCTGGCCGGACAAAATGCCTACGAGCAGTACTTC.

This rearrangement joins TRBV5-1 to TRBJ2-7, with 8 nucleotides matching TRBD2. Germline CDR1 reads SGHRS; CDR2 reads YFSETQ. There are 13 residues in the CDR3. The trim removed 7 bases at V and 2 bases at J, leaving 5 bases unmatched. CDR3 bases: TGCGCCAGCTCTCGGGAGGGCCCCTACGAGCAGTACTTC. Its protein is CASSREGPYEQYF.

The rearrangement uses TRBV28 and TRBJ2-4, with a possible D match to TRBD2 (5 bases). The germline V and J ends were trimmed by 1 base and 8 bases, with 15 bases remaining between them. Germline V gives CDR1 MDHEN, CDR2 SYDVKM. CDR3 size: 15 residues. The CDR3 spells CASSLSPLGRDIQYF. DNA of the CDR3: TGTGCCAGCAGTTTATCACCCCTAGGGCGGGACATTCAGTACTTC.

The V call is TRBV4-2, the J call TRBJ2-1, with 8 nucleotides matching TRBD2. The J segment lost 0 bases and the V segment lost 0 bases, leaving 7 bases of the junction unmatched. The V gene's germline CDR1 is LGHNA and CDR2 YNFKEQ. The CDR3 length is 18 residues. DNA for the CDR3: TGTGCCAGCAGCCAAGATGGGACCGGGACTAGCTCCTACAATGAGCAGTTCTTC. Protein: CASSQDGTGTSSYNEQFF.

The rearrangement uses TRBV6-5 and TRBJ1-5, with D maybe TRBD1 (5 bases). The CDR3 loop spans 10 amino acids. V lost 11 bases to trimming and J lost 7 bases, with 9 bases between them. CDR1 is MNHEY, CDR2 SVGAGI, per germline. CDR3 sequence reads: CAAGDQPQHF. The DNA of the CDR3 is TGTGCCGCCGGGGACCAGCCCCAGCATTTT.

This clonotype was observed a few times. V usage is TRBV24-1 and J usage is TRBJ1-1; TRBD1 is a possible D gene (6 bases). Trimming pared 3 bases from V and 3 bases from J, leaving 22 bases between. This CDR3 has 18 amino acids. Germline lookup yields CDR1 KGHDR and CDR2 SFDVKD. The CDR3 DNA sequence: TGTGCCACCAGTGATGCGGGGGCGGAGGGCGTAGAAGACACTGAAGCTTTCTTT. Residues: CATSDAGAEGVEDTEAFF.

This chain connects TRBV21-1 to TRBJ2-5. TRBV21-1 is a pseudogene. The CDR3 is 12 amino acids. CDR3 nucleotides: TGTGCCAGCAGCAATTGCGAGCAGACCCAGTACTTC. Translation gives CASSNCEQTQYF.

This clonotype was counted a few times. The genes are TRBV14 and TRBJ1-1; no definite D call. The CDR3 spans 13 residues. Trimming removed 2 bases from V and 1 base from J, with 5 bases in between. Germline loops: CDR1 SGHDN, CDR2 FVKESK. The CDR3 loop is CASSQIANTEAFF. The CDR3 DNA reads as TGTGCCAGCAGCCAAATTGCGAACACTGAAGCTTTCTTT.

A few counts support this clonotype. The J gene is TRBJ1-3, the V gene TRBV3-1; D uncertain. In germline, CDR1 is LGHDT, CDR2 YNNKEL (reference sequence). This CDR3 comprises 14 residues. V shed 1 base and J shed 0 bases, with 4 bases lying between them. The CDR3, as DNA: TGTGCCAGCAGCCAAGTCGGCTCTGGAAACACCATATATTTT. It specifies CASSQVGSGNTIYF.